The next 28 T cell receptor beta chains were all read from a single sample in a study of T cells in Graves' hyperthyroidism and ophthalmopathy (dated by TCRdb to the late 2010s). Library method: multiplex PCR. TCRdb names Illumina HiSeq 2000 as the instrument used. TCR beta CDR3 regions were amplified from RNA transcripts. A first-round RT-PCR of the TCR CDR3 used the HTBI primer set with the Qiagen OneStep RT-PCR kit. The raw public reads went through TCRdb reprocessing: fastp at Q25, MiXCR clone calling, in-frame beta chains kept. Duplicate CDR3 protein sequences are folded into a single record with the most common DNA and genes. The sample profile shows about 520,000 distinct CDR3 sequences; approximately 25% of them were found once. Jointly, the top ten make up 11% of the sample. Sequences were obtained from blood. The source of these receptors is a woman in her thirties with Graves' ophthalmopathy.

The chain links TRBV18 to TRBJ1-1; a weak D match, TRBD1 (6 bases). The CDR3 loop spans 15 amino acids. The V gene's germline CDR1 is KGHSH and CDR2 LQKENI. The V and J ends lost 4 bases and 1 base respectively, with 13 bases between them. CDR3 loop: CASSRYYRENTEAFF. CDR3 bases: TGTGCCAGCTCACGATATTACAGGGAGAACACTGAAGCTTTCTTT.

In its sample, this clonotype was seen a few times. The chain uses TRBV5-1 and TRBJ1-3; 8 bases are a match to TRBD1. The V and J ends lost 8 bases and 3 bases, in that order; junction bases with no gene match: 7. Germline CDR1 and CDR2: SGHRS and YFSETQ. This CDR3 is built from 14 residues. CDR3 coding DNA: TGCGCCAGTCGCAGGGGGCGGGTTGGAAACACCATATATTTT. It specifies CASRRGRVGNTIYF.

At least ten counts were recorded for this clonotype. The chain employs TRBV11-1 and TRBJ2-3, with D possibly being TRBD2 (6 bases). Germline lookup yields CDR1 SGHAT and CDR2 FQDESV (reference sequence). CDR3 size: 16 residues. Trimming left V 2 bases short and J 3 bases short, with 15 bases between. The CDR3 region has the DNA TGTGCCAGCAGCTTATCGCGACTAGTCGGGACAGATACGCAGTATTTT. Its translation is CASSLSRLVGTDTQYF.

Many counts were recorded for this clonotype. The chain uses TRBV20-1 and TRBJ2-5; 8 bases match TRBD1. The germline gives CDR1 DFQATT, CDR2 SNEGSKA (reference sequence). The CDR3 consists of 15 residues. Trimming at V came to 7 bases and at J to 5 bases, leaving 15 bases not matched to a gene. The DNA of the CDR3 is TGCAGTGTCTGGGAAGCAGGGGGCTTGGGGGAGACCCAGTACTTC. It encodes CSVWEAGGLGETQYF.

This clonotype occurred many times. CDR3 in DNA: TGTGCCAGCAGCTTATGGGCAGGGGAGTACGAGCAGTACTTC. Amino acid sequence: CASSLWAGEYEQYF. The chain joins TRBV7-6 to TRBJ2-7; a weak D match, TRBD1 (6 bases). V lost 2 bases, J lost 4 bases, and 12 bases lay in between. CDR3 length: 14 residues. Germline V gene sequence: CDR1 SGHVS, CDR2 FNYEAQ.

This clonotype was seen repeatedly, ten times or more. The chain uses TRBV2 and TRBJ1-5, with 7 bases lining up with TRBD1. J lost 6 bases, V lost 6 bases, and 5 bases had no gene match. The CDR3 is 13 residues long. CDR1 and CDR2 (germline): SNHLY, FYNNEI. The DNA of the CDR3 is TGTGCCAGCAGAGACAGGGAGGGTCAGCCCCAGCATTTT. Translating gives CASRDREGQPQHF.

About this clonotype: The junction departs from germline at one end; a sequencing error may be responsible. The CDR3, as DNA: TGTGCCGGCAGTTACAGGGGGCTCTACGAGCAGTACTTC. It encodes CAGSYRGLYEQYF. This sequence joins TRBV6-5 and TRBJ2-7; 9 bases agree with TRBD1. The CDR3 sequence is 13 residues long. Per the germline V gene, CDR1 is MNHEY and CDR2 is SVGAGI.

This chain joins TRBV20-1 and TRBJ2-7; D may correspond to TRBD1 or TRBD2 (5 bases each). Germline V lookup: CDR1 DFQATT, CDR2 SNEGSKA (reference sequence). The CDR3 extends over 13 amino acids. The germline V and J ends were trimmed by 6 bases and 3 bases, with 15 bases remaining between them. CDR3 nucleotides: TGCAGTGCGGGGGAATCGGGGTACTACGAGCAGTACTTC. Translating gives CSAGESGYYEQYF.

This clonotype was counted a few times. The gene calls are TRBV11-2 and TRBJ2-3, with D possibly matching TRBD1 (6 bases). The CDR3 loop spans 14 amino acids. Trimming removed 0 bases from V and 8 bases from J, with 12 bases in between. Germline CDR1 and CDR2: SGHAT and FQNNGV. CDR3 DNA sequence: TGTGCCAGCAGCTTAGAGGGGGCTCAGGTTACGCAGTATTTT. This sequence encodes CASSLEGAQVTQYF.

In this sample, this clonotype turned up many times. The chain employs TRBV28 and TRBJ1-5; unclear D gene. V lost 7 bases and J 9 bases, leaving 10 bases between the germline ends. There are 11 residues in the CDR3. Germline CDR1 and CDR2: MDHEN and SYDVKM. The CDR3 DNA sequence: TGTGCCAGCACAGATACGGGGCCCCAGCATTTT. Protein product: CASTDTGPQHF.

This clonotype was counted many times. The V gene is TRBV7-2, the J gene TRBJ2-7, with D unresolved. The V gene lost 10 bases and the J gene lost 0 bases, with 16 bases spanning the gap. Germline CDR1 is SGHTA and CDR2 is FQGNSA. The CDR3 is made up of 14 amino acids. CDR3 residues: CATSMQPSSYEQYF. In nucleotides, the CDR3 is TGTGCCACCTCAATGCAGCCGAGCTCCTACGAGCAGTACTTC.

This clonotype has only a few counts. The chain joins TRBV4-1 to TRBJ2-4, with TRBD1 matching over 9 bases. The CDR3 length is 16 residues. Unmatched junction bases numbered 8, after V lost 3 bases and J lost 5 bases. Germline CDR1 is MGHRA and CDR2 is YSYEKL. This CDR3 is CASSQPSRDRENIQYF. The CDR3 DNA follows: TGCGCCAGCAGCCAGCCGAGCCGGGACAGGGAAAACATTCAGTACTTC.

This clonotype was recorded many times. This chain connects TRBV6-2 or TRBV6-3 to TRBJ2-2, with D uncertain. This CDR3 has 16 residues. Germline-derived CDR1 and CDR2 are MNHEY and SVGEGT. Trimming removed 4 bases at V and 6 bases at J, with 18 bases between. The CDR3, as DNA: TGTGCCAGCAGTTTTGGGCCCGTTAAGGACCCCGGGGAGCTGTTTTTT. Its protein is CASSFGPVKDPGELFF.

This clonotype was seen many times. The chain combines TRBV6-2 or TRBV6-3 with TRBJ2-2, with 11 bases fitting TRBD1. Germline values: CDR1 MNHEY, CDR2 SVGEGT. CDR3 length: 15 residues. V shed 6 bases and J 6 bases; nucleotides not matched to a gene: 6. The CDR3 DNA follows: TGTGCCAGCAGGTCCCGGGACAGGGGGGCCGGGGAGCTGTTTTTT. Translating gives CASRSRDRGAGELFF.

In DNA form, the CDR3 reads TGCGCCAGCAGGGCTATGAGGCAAGAGACCCAGTACTTC. As protein: CASRAMRQETQYF. V usage is TRBV5-1 and J usage is TRBJ2-5; D is uncertain. The CDR3 contains 13 residues. Between the trimmed V and J ends, which lost 5 bases and 2 bases, there was a span of 10 bases. CDR1 is SGHRS, CDR2 YFSETQ, per germline.

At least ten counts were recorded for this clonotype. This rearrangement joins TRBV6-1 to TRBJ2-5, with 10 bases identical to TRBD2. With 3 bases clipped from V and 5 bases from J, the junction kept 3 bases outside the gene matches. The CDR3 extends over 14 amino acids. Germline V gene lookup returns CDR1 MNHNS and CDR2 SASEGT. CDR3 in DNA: TGTGCCAGCAGTGAGAGCGGGGGGGCGGAGACCCAGTACTTC. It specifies CASSESGGAETQYF.

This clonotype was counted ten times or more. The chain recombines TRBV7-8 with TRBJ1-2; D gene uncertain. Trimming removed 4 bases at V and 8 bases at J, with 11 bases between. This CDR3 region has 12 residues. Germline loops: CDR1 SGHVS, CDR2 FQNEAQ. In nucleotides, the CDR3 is TGTGCCAGCAGCTCCCCTCGGCAAGGCTACACCTTC. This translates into CASSSPRQGYTF.

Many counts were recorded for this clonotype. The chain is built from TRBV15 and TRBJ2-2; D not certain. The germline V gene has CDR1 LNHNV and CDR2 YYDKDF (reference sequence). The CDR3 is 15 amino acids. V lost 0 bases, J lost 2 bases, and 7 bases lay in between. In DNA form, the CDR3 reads TGTGCCACCAGCAGAGATACAACCAACACCGGGGAGCTGTTTTTT. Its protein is CATSRDTTNTGELFF.

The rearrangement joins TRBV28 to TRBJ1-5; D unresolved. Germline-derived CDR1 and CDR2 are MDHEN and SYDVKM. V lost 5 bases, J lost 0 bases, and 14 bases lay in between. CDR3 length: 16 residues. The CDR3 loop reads CASSAPSPYSNQPQHF. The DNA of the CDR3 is TGTGCCAGCAGTGCGCCATCACCTTATAGCAATCAGCCCCAGCATTTT.

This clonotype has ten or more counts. CDR3 protein: CATTDRLYGYTF. For the CDR3, the DNA is TGTGCCACCACGGACAGGCTGTATGGCTACACCTTC. This chain joins TRBV6-5 and TRBJ1-2; 7 nucleotides line up with TRBD1. The J segment lost 5 bases and the V segment lost 10 bases, leaving 7 bases of the junction unmatched. Germline V gene sequence: CDR1 MNHEY, CDR2 SVGAGI. The CDR3 contains 12 residues.

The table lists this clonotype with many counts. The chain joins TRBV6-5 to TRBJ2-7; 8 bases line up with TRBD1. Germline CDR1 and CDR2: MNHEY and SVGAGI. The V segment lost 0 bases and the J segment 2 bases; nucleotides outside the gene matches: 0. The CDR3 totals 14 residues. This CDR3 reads CASSYSDRAYEQYF. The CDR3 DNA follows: TGTGCCAGCAGTTACTCGGACAGGGCCTACGAGCAGTACTTC.

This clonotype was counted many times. The CDR3 region is CASRGDGGTEAFF. The CDR3 DNA sequence: TGTGCCAGTAGGGGGGATGGAGGCACTGAAGCTTTCTTT. This sequence joins TRBV19 and TRBJ1-1; D might be TRBD1 (5 bases). V shed 6 bases and J shed 4 bases, with 12 bases lying between them. The CDR3 has 13 residues. Germline CDR1 reads LNHDA; CDR2 reads SQIVND (reference sequence).

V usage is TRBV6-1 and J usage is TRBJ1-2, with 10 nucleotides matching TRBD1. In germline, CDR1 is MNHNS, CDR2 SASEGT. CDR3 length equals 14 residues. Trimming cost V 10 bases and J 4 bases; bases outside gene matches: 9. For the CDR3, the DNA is TGTGCCACCAGGACAGGGGGATCCGGCTATGGCTACACCTTC. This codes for CATRTGGSGYGYTF.

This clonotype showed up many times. The CDR3 sequence is CVSRQGYTEAFF. In DNA, the CDR3 is TGTGTAAGTCGACAGGGTTACACTGAAGCTTTCTTT. J is TRBJ1-1 and V is TRBV12-3 or TRBV12-4, with 7 bases aligning to TRBD1. CDR3 length: 12 residues.

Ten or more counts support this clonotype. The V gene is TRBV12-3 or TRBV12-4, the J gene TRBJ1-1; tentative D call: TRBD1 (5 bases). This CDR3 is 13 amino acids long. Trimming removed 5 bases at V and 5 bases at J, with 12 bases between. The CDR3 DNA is TGTGCCAGCAGTCCGCAGGGAAGAACTGAAGCTTTCTTT. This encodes CASSPQGRTEAFF.

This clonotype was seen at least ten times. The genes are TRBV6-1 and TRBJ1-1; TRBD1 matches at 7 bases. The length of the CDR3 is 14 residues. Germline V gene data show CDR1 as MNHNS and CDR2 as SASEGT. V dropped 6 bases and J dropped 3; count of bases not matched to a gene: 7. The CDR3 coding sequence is TGTGCCAGCAGGGGAACAGGGGCGGACACTGAAGCTTTCTTT. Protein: CASRGTGADTEAFF.

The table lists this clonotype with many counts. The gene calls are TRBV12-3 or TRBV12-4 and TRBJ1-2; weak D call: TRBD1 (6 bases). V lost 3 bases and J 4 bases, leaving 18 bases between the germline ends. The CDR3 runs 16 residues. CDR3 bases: TGTGCCAGCAGTTTTAAGGGGAGGACAGCGTTCTATGGCTACACCTTC. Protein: CASSFKGRTAFYGYTF.

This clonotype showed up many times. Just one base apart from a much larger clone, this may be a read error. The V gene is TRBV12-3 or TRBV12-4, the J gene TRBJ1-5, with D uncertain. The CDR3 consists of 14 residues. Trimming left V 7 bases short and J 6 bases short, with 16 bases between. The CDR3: CASNLDIFGQPQHF. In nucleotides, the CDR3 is TGTGCCAGCAATCTAGATATCTTCGGTCAGCCCCAGCATTTT.